These T cell receptor beta chains were read from a single sample in a study of metastatic and nonmetastatic thyroid tumors. TCRdb reassembled clones from the PCR reads with MiXCR. The data contain about 28,000 clones, 15% to 20% of them singletons. Source material: blood. The receptors here all came from a female donor with papillary thyroid cancer or a benign thyroid nodule (not recorded which). Some clones in this sample may be carry-over from other donors' samples. CDR3s include the opening cysteine and the closing phenylalanine or tryptophan. Fields, in order: CDR3 length, clone size, V gene, D gene, J gene, CDR3 DNA, CDR3 protein. The D gene is left open where the match is weak. Clone size is not always given. Where it is, it says once, few, many or a class for expanded clones.

len: 13
abundance: .
v_gene: TRBV19
d_gene: TRBD1
j_gene: TRBJ2-1
CDR3nt: TGTGCCACTTCGACAGGGGCCCACAATGATCAGTTCTTT
CDR3aa: CATSTGAHNDQFF

len: 13
abundance: medium-sized
v_gene: TRBV6-1
d_gene: .
j_gene: TRBJ2-3
CDR3nt: TGTGCCACCCAGACCCCTAACACAGATACGCAGTATTTT
CDR3aa: CATQTPNTDTQYF

len: 20
abundance: .
v_gene: TRBV13
d_gene: TRBD2
j_gene: TRBJ2-1
CDR3nt: TGTGCCAGCAGCCCCACCCCTCCGGGACTAGCGGGGGACTCCTACAATGAGCAGTTCTTC
CDR3aa: CASSPTPPGLAGDSYNEQFF

len: 13
abundance: few
v_gene: TRBV5-5
d_gene: .
j_gene: TRBJ2-7
CDR3nt: TGTGCCAGCAGTCTGGCGCCGGGGTACGAGCAGTACTTC
CDR3aa: CASSLAPGYEQYF

len: 11
abundance: many
v_gene: TRBV2
d_gene: .
j_gene: TRBJ2-1
CDR3nt: TGTGCCAGCAGTTGGGACAATGAGCAGTTCTTC
CDR3aa: CASSWDNEQFF

len: 13
abundance: few
v_gene: TRBV25-1
d_gene: .
j_gene: TRBJ1-5
CDR3nt: TGTGCCAGCAGCGGGGGCGTCAATCAGCCCCAGCATTTT
CDR3aa: CASSGGVNQPQHF

len: 16
abundance: many
v_gene: TRBV19
d_gene: TRBD1
j_gene: TRBJ1-5
CDR3nt: TGTGCCAGTAGTATAGGGGGGACAGGACCAAATCAGCCCCAGCATTTT
CDR3aa: CASSIGGTGPNQPQHF

len: 13
abundance: few
v_gene: TRBV30
d_gene: .
j_gene: TRBJ2-5
CDR3nt: TGTGCCTGGAGTGTCGGAAACCAAGAGACCCAGTACTTC
CDR3aa: CAWSVGNQETQYF

len: 15
abundance: medium-sized
v_gene: TRBV19
d_gene: TRBD1
j_gene: TRBJ1-1
CDR3nt: TGTGCCAGCTACAACAGGGGCGCGGCGGCAGGTGAAGCTTTCTTT
CDR3aa: CASYNRGAAAGEAFF

len: 14
abundance: .
v_gene: TRBV28
d_gene: .
j_gene: TRBJ1-5
CDR3nt: TGTGCCAGCAGTTTTGGAGGCCACAATCAGCCCCAGCATTTT
CDR3aa: CASSFGGHNQPQHF

len: 18
abundance: .
v_gene: TRBV27
d_gene: TRBD2
j_gene: TRBJ2-1
CDR3nt: TGTGCCAGCATCCCTCGGGTCGGGGGGGAGTACTCCTACAATGAGCAGTTCTTC
CDR3aa: CASIPRVGGEYSYNEQFF

len: 15
abundance: few
v_gene: TRBV5-6
d_gene: .
j_gene: TRBJ2-3
CDR3nt: TGTGCCAGCAGCTTGGAGGGCGGGGAGGTAGATACGCAGTATTTT
CDR3aa: CASSLEGGEVDTQYF

len: 16
abundance: .
v_gene: TRBV6-6
d_gene: TRBD2
j_gene: TRBJ2-2
CDR3nt: TGTGCCAGCAGTTACCTAGCGGGAGGGCTGACCGGGGAGCTGTTTTTT
CDR3aa: CASSYLAGGLTGELFF

len: 16
abundance: medium-sized
v_gene: TRBV6-1
d_gene: .
j_gene: TRBJ2-1
CDR3nt: TGTGCCAGCAGTGCCCTCCGGGACGCCTACTACAATGAGCAGTTCTTC
CDR3aa: CASSALRDAYYNEQFF

len: 17
abundance: .
v_gene: TRBV4-2
d_gene: .
j_gene: TRBJ2-1
CDR3nt: TGTGCCAGCAGCCAAGATAGCCCCCGGGGAGCGAGGAATGAGCAGTTCTTC
CDR3aa: CASSQDSPRGARNEQFF

len: 15
abundance: few
v_gene: TRBV10-3
d_gene: .
j_gene: TRBJ2-2
CDR3nt: TGTGCCATCAGTCAAGCCGGGACCTCTGGCGGGGAGCTGTTTTTT
CDR3aa: CAISQAGTSGGELFF